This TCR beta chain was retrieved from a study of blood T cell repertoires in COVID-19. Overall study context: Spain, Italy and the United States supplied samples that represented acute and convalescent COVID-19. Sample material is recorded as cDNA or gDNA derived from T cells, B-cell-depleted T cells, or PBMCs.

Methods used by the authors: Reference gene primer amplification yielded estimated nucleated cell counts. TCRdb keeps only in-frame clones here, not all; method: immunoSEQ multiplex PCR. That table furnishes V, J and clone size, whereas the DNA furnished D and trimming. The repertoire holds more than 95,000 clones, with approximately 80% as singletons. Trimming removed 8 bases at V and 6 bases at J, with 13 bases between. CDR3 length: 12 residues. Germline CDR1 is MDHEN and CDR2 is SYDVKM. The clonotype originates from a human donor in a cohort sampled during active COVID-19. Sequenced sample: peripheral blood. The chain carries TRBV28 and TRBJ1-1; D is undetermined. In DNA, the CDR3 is TGTGCCAGCGCCCTGGGAGGCGCTGAAGCTTTCTTT. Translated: CASALGGAEAFF.